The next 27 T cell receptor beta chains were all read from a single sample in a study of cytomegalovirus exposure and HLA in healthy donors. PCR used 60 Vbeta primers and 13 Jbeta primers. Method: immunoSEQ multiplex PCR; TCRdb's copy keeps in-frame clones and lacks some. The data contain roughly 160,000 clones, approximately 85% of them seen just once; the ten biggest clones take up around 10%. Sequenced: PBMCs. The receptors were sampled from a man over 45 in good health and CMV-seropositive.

CDR3 DNA sequence: TGCAGCGTTGTGGGGCTAGCGGACCAAGAGACCCAGTACTTC. As protein: CSVVGLADQETQYF. The rearrangement uses TRBV29-1 and TRBJ2-5; 7 bases match TRBD2. Trimming took 4 bases from V and 0 from J; bases not matched to a gene: 5. The CDR3 runs to 14 residues. The germline gives CDR1 SQVTM, CDR2 ANQGSEA.

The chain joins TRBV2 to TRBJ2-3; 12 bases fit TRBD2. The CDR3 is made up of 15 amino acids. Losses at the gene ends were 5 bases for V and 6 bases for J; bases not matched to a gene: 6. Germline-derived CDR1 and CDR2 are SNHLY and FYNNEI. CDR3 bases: TGTGCCAGCAGTTGGACTAGCGGGGAGGGGGATACGCAGTATTTT. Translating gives CASSWTSGEGDTQYF.

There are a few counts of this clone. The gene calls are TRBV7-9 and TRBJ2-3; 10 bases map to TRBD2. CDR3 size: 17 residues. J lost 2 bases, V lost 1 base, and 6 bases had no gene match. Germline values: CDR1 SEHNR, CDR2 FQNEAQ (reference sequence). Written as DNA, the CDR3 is TGTGCCAGCAGCTTAGGGACTAGCGGAGTGCCCACAGATACGCAGTATTTT. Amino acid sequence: CASSLGTSGVPTDTQYF.

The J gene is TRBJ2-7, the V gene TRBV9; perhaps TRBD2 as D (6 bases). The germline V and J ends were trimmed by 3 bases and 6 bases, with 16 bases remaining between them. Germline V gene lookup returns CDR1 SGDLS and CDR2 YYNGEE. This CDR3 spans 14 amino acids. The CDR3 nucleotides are TGTGCCAGCAGCGGCGGGGCTAGTCCCCTCGAGCAGTACTTC. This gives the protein CASSGGASPLEQYF.

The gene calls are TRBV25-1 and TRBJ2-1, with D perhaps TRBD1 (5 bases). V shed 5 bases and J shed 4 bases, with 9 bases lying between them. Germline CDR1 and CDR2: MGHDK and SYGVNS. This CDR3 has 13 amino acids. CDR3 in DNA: TGTGCCAGCAGTAATACAGGATACAATGAGCAGTTCTTC. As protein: CASSNTGYNEQFF.

This CDR3 is CASRRQSRATGNTIYF. Here the CDR3 DNA reads TGTGCCAGCCGTCGACAGTCAAGGGCAACTGGAAACACCATATATTTT. The genes are TRBV28 and TRBJ1-3; maybe TRBD1 (5 bases). The germline CDR1 and CDR2 sequences are MDHEN and SYDVKM. Trimming shortened V by 8 bases and J by 2 bases, and 19 bases separated the two germline ends. The CDR3 sequence is 16 residues long. Full variable domain (rest looked up from reference TRBV28 and TRBJ1-3): DVKVTQSSRYLVKRTGEKVFLECVQDMDHENMFWYRQDPGLGLRLIYFSYDVKMKEKGDIPEGYSVSREKKERFSLILESASTNQTSMYLCASRRQSRATGNTIYFGEGSWLTVV.

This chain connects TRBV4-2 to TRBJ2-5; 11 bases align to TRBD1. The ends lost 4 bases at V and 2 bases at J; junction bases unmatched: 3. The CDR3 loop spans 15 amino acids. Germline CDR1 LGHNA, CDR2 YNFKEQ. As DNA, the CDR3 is TGTGCCAGCAGCCCCCGGGACAGGGGGCAAGAGACCCAGTACTTC. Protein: CASSPRDRGQETQYF.

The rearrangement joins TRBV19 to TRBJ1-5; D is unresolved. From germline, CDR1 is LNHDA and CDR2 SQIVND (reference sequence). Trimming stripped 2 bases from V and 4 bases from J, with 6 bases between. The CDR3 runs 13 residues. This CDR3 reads CASSIPGNQPQHF. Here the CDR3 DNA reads TGTGCCAGTAGTATACCGGGGAATCAGCCCCAGCATTTT.

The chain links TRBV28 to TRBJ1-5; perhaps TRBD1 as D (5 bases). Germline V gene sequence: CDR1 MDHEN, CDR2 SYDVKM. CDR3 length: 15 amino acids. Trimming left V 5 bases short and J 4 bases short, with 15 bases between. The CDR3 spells CASSPGGGYNQPQHF. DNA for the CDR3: TGTGCCAGCAGTCCCGGCGGGGGATATAATCAGCCCCAGCATTTT.

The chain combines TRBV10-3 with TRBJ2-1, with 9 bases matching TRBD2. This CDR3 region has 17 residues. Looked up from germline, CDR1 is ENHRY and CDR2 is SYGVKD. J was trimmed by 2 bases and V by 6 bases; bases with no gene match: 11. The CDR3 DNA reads TGTGCCATCAGCGAGCCATGGCTAGCGGGGACCTACAATGAGCAGTTCTTC. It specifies CAISEPWLAGTYNEQFF.

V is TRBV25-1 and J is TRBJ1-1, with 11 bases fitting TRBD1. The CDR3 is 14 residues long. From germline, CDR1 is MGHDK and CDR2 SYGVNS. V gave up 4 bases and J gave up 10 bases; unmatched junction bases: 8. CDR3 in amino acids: CASSGPGQGVGAFF. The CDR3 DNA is TGTGCCAGCAGTGGCCCGGGACAGGGGGTTGGAGCTTTCTTT. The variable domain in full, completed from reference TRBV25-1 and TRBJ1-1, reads EADIYQTPRYLVIGTGKKITLECSQTMGHDKMYWYQQDPGMELHLIHYSYGVNSTEKGDLSSESTVSRIRTEHFPLTLESARPSHTSQYLCASSGPGQGVGAFFGQGTRLTVV.

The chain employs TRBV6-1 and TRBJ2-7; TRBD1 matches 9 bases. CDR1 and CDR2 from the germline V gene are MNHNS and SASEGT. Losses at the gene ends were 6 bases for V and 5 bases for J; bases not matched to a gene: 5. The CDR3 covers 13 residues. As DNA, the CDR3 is TGTGCCAGCAGCTTTGGGACAGGGAACGAGCAGTACTTC. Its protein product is CASSFGTGNEQYF.

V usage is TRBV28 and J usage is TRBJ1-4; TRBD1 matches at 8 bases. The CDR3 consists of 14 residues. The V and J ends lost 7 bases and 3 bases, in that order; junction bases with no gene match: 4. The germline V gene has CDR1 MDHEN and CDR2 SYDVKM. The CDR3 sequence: CASNPGGPNEKLFF. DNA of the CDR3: TGTGCCAGCAACCCAGGGGGCCCTAATGAAAAACTGTTTTTT.

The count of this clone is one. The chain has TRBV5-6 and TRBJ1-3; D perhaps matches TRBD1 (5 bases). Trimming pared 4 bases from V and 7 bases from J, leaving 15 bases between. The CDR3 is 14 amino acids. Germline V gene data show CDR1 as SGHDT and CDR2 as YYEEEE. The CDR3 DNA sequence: TGTGCCAGCAGCCTGGGGCAGCCGGGGAACACCATATATTTT. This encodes CASSLGQPGNTIYF.

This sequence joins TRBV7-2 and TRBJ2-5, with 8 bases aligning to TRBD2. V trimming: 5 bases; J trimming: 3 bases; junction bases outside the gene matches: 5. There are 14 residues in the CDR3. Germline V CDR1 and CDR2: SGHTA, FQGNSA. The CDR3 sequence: CASSVSLAEETQYF. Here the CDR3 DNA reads TGTGCCAGCAGCGTATCACTAGCGGAAGAGACCCAGTACTTC.

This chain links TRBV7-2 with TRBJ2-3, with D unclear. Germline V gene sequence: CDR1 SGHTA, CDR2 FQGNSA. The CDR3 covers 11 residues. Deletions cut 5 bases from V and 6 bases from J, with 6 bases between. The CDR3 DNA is TGTGCCAGCAGCCTCCCTGATACGCAGTATTTT. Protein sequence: CASSLPDTQYF.

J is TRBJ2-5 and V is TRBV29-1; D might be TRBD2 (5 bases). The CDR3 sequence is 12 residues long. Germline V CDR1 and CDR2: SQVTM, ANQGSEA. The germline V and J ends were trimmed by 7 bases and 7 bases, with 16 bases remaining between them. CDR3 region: CSAEAGRGTQYF. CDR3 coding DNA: TGCAGCGCCGAGGCGGGCCGAGGGACCCAGTACTTC.

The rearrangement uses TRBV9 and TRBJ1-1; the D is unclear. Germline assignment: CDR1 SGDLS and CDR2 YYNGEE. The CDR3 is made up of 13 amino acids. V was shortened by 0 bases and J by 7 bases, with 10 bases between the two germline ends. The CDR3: CASSVGRGSEAFF. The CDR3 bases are TGTGCCAGCAGCGTAGGTCGGGGAAGTGAAGCTTTCTTT.

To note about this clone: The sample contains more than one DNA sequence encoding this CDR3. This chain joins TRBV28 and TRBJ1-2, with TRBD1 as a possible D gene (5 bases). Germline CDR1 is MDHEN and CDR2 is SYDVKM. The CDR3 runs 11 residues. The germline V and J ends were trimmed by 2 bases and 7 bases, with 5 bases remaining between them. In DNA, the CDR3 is TGTGCCAGCAGTTTAAGGGGTGGCTACACCTTC. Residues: CASSLRGGYTF.

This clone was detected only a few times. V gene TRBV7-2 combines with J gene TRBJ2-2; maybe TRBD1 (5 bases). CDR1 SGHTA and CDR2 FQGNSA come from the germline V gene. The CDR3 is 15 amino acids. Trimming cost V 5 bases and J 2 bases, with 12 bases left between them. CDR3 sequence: CASSTRQKNTGELFF. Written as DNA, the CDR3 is TGTGCCAGCAGCACCCGACAGAAAAACACCGGGGAGCTGTTTTTT.

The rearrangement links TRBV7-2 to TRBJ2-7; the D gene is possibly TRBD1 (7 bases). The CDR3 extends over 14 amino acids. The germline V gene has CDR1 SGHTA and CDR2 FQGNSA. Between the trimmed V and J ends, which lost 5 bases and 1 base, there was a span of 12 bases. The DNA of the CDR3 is TGTGCCAGCAGCCCACAGGGGAGGTCCTACGAGCAGTACTTC. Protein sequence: CASSPQGRSYEQYF. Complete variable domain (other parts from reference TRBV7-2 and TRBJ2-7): GAGVSQSPSNKVTEKGKDVELRCDPISGHTALYWYRQSLGQGLEFLIYFQGNSAPDKSGLPSDRFSAERTGGSVSTLTIQRTQQEDSAVYLCASSPQGRSYEQYFGPGTRLTVT.

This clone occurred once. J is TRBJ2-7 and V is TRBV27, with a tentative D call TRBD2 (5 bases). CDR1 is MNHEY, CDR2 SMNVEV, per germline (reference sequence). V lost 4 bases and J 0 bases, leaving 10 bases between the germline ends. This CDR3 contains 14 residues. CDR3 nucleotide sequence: TGTGCCAGCAGTTCCACGAGGGTCTCCTACGAGCAGTACTTC. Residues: CASSSTRVSYEQYF.

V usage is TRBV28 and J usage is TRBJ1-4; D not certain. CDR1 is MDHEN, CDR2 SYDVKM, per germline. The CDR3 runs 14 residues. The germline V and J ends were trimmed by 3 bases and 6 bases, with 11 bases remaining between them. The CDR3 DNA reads TGTGCCAGCAGTTTTGGGCAGGAATATGAAAAACTGTTTTTT. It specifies CASSFGQEYEKLFF.

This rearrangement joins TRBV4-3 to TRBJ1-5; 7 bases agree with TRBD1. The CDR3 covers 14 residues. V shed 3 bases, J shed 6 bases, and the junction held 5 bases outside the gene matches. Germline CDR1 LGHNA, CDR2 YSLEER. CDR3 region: CASSHETGSQPQHF. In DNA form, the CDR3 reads TGCGCCAGCAGCCACGAGACAGGGTCTCAGCCCCAGCATTTT.

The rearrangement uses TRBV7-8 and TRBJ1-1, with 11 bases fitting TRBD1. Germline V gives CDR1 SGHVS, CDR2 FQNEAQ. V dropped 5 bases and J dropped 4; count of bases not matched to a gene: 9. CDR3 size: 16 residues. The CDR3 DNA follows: TGTGCCAGCAGCCTACTCCCCGGGACAGGGGGCACTGAAGCTTTCTTT. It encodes CASSLLPGTGGTEAFF.

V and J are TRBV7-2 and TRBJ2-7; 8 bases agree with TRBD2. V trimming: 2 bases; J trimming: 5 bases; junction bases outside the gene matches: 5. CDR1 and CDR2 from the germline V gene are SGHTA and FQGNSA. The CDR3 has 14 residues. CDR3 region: CASSLMAGGDEQYF. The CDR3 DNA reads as TGTGCCAGCAGCTTAATGGCGGGGGGAGACGAGCAGTACTTC.

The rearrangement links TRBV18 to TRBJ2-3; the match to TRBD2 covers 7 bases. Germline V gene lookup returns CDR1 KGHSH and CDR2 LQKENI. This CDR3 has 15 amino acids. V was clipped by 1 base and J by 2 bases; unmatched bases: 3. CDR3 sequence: CASSPQGLNTDTQYF. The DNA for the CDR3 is TGTGCCAGCTCACCACAGGGACTAAACACAGATACGCAGTATTTT.